These T cell receptor beta chains were read from a single sample in a study of blood T cell repertoires in COVID-19. Measured with immunoSEQ multiplex PCR; TCRdb has only the in-frame clones, and not every one. The profile shows around 440,000 clones, roughly 88% of them singletons. The sample consisted of peripheral blood. The receptors were gathered from a woman aged 45-65 years with COVID-19, enrolled during active disease. Both conserved end residues are part of each CDR3. The D gene is left open where the match is weak. Clone size, where shown, is once, few, many, or a class for clones that have expanded.

d_gene	j_gene	v_gene	abundance	CDR3aa	CDR3nt
TRBD2	TRBJ2-7	TRBV6-5	once	CASSQSGGPTYEQYF	TGTGCCAGCAGTCAGAGCGGGGGGCCAACCTACGAGCAGTACTTC
TRBD1	TRBJ2-7	TRBV18	.	CASSRGTEAYEQYF	TGTGCCAGCTCGAGAGGGACAGAAGCCTACGAGCAGTACTTC
.	TRBJ1-1	TRBV6-1	.	CASSDHPSRTANTEAFF	TGTGCCAGCAGTGATCATCCTTCTAGGACAGCAAACACTGAAGCTTTCTTT
TRBD2	TRBJ2-7	TRBV19	once	CASSLASRRGETYEQYF	TGTGCCAGTAGTTTGGCCTCTCGGCGGGGGGAAACCTACGAGCAGTACTTC
TRBD2	TRBJ2-3	TRBV2	.	CASSPRLLAAGTDTQYF	TGTGCCAGCAGTCCCCGCCTACTAGCGGCGGGCACAGATACGCAGTATTTT
TRBD1	TRBJ1-1	TRBV2	.	CASTLPTGGGSEAFF	TGTGCCAGCACTCTCCCCACAGGGGGCGGATCTGAAGCTTTCTTT
TRBD1	TRBJ2-7	TRBV7-8	.	CASSRGQGPYEQYF	TGTGCCAGCAGCCGGGGACAGGGCCCCTACGAGCAGTACTTC
.	TRBJ2-5	TRBV3-1/TRBV3-2	.	CASSPGQETQYF	TGTGCCAGCAGCCCAGGGCAAGAGACCCAGTACTTC
.	TRBJ1-4	TRBV11-2	.	CASSLVGQGGEKLFF	TGTGCCAGCAGCTTAGTGGGGCAGGGTGGTGAAAAACTGTTTTTT
TRBD1	TRBJ2-3	TRBV24-1	.	CATSDLRDRGKDTQYF	TGTGCCACCAGTGACCTCCGGGACAGGGGTAAAGATACGCAGTATTTT
TRBD1	TRBJ2-5	TRBV3-1/TRBV3-2	.	CASSQEGTGGRETQYF	TGTGCCAGCAGCCAAGAAGGGACAGGGGGACGGGAGACCCAGTACTTC
.	TRBJ1-2	TRBV25-1	.	CASSGDGYTF	TGTGCCAGCTCAGGGGATGGCTACACCTTC
.	TRBJ2-1	TRBV3-1/TRBV3-2	.	CASSQEIGTRNEQFF	TGTGCCAGCAGCCAAGAAATCGGGACAAGGAATGAGCAGTTCTTC
.	TRBJ1-1	TRBV18	.	CASSLGQQQNTEAFF	TGTGCCAGCTCACTTGGACAGCAACAGAACACTGAAGCTTTCTTT
.	TRBJ2-2	TRBV6-1	.	CASSERGYTGELFF	TGTGCCAGCAGTGAAAGGGGATACACCGGGGAGCTGTTTTTT
TRBD1	TRBJ1-1	TRBV6-5	.	CASSEPGGTEAFF	TGTGCCAGCAGCGAGCCAGGGGGCACTGAAGCTTTCTTT
.	TRBJ1-3	TRBV27	.	CASSPSGISGNTIYF	TGTGCCAGCAGTCCTTCGGGAATCTCTGGAAACACCATATATTTT
.	TRBJ2-7	TRBV28	once	CASSPLGRGQYEQYF	TGTGCCAGCAGCCCCCTCGGTAGGGGCCAGTACGAGCAGTACTTC
TRBD1	TRBJ2-5	TRBV28	.	CASSVQGVQETQYF	TGTGCCAGCAGTGTGCAGGGGGTCCAAGAGACCCAGTACTTC
TRBD2	TRBJ2-2	TRBV18	once	CASSTSGGNTGELFF	TGTGCCAGCTCGACTAGCGGGGGGAACACCGGGGAGCTGTTTTTT
TRBD1	TRBJ2-1	TRBV9	.	CASSPWDSVGEQFF	TGTGCCAGCAGCCCCTGGGACAGTGTGGGTGAGCAGTTCTTC
TRBD2	TRBJ2-5	TRBV14	.	CASSQGTSGGSETQYF	TGTGCCAGCAGCCAAGGTACTAGCGGGGGCTCAGAGACCCAGTACTTC
TRBD2	TRBJ2-3	TRBV19	.	CASSMRRGGTDTQYF	TGTGCCAGTAGTATGCGTCGGGGGGGCACAGATACGCAGTATTTT
TRBD2	TRBJ2-1	TRBV3-1/TRBV3-2	.	CASSLRTSGTHEQFF	TGTGCCAGCAGCCTCCGGACTAGCGGGACCCATGAGCAGTTCTTC
TRBD1	TRBJ1-5	TRBV27	.	CASREDRVSNQPQHF	TGTGCCAGCCGTGAGGACAGGGTGAGCAATCAGCCCCAGCATTTT
TRBD1	TRBJ2-2	TRBV6-6	.	CASKRQGSTGELFF	TGTGCCAGCAAAAGACAGGGATCCACCGGGGAGCTGTTTTTT
TRBD1	TRBJ1-2	TRBV19	.	CASSRPTGGGYGYTF	TGTGCCAGTAGTCGACCCACAGGGGGCGGCTATGGCTACACCTTC
.	TRBJ2-3	TRBV5-4	.	CASSLAGAQTSTDTQYF	TGTGCCAGCAGCTTGGCTGGGGCTCAGACTAGCACAGATACGCAGTATTTT
.	TRBJ2-7	TRBV5-1	.	CASSLVGGSTYEQYF	TGCGCCAGCAGCCTGGTAGGAGGGAGCACCTACGAGCAGTACTTC
TRBD1	TRBJ1-1	TRBV19	few	CASSARDSMNTEAFF	TGTGCCAGTAGTGCCCGGGACAGCATGAACACTGAAGCTTTCTTT
TRBD1	TRBJ1-5	TRBV5-1	.	CASSLDRGQPQHF	TGCGCCAGCAGCCTGGACAGGGGTCAGCCCCAGCATTTT
.	TRBJ2-7	TRBV9	.	CASSPLGGASYEQYF	TGTGCCAGCAGCCCCCTAGGCGGGGCCTCCTACGAGCAGTACTTC
TRBD1	TRBJ1-1	TRBV4-1	.	CASRPTGTGPSEAFF	TGCGCCAGCAGACCCACCGGGACAGGCCCCTCTGAAGCTTTCTTT
TRBD2	TRBJ2-3	TRBV10-3	.	CAIKGQAGGRFTDTQYF	TGTGCCATCAAGGGGCAGGCGGGGGGACGATTCACAGATACGCAGTATTTT
TRBD1	TRBJ2-4	TRBV12-3/TRBV12-4	.	CASRGQVNIQYF	TGTGCCAGCAGGGGACAGGTAAACATTCAGTACTTC
.	TRBJ1-6	TRBV9	.	CASSVEANLGSPLHF	TGTGCCAGCAGCGTAGAAGCCAATCTCGGTTCACCCCTCCACTTT
.	TRBJ1-2	TRBV6-2/TRBV6-3	.	CASSYGAGNTF	TGTGCCAGCAGTTATGGGGCAGGGAACACCTTC
TRBD1	TRBJ1-2	TRBV19	.	CASSIPGQGGGYTF	TGTGCCAGTAGTATACCGGGACAGGGAGGCGGCTACACCTTC
TRBD2	TRBJ2-2	TRBV6-5	.	CAARPGGNTGELFF	TGTGCCGCTAGACCGGGGGGAAACACCGGGGAGCTGTTTTTT
TRBD1	TRBJ2-5	TRBV7-2	.	CASSRLVGTGGLETQYF	TGTGCCAGCAGCAGGCTTGTTGGGACAGGGGGCTTAGAGACCCAGTACTTC
TRBD1	TRBJ1-5	TRBV19	.	CASSITFGQGFQPQHF	TGTGCCAGTAGTATAACTTTTGGACAGGGGTTCCAGCCCCAGCATTTT
TRBD1	TRBJ1-1	TRBV6-5	.	CASSARGRDTEAFF	TGTGCCAGCAGCGCCAGGGGGCGAGACACTGAAGCTTTCTTT
.	TRBJ2-1	TRBV2	.	CASSDLVAMNEQFF	TGTGCCAGCAGTGATCTGGTAGCTATGAATGAGCAGTTCTTC
TRBD1	TRBJ1-1	TRBV5-1	.	CASSSLDRANTEAFF	TGCGCCAGCAGCTCATTAGACAGGGCGAACACTGAAGCTTTCTTT
.	TRBJ2-2	TRBV3-1/TRBV3-2	.	CASSRLGGPSGELFF	TGTGCCAGCAGCCGTCTCGGGGGGCCGTCCGGGGAGCTGTTTTTT
.	TRBJ1-1	TRBV3-1/TRBV3-2	.	CASSPLRGAEAFF	TGTGCCAGCAGTCCCCTCCGGGGAGCTGAAGCTTTCTTT
TRBD2	TRBJ2-3	TRBV7-2	.	CASSLLAGSTDTQYF	TGTGCCAGCAGCTTACTAGCGGGGAGCACAGATACGCAGTATTTT
.	TRBJ1-2	TRBV20-1	.	CSASSGNGYTF	TGCAGTGCCAGCTCCGGGAATGGCTACACCTTC
.	TRBJ2-5	TRBV9	.	CASSTGQYQETQYF	TGTGCCAGCAGCACAGGGCAATACCAAGAGACCCAGTACTTC
.	TRBJ1-5	TRBV9	.	CASSPGLYNQPQHF	TGTGCCAGCAGCCCAGGACTCTACAATCAGCCCCAGCATTTT
TRBD2	TRBJ2-1	TRBV7-9	once	CASSRTSGSNEQFF	TGTGCCAGCAGCCGGACTAGCGGGAGTAATGAGCAGTTCTTC
TRBD1	TRBJ1-2	TRBV6-5	.	CASSPDRGHHYGYTF	TGTGCCAGCAGCCCGGACAGGGGGCATCACTATGGCTACACCTTC
.	TRBJ1-1	TRBV6-5	.	CASSSVSADTEAFF	TGTGCCAGCAGCTCGGTATCTGCGGATACTGAAGCTTTCTTT
.	TRBJ2-5	TRBV6-2/TRBV6-3	few	CASSPEETQYF	TGTGCCAGCAGTCCCGAAGAGACCCAGTACTTC
.	TRBJ2-3	TRBV5-1	.	CASSLSGGSAVTDTQYF	TGCGCCAGCAGCTTGTCCGGGGGATCTGCTGTCACAGATACGCAGTATTTT
.	TRBJ1-4	TRBV19	.	CASLDSGRVEKLFF	TGTGCCAGTCTAGACTCCGGGAGGGTCGAAAAACTGTTTTTT
.	TRBJ2-7	TRBV5-1	.	CASRNQGEYEQYF	TGCGCCAGCAGGAATCAGGGTGAATACGAGCAGTACTTC
.	TRBJ1-2	TRBV5-5	.	CASSLAPGDYGYTF	TGTGCCAGCAGCTTGGCCCCAGGGGACTATGGCTACACCTTC